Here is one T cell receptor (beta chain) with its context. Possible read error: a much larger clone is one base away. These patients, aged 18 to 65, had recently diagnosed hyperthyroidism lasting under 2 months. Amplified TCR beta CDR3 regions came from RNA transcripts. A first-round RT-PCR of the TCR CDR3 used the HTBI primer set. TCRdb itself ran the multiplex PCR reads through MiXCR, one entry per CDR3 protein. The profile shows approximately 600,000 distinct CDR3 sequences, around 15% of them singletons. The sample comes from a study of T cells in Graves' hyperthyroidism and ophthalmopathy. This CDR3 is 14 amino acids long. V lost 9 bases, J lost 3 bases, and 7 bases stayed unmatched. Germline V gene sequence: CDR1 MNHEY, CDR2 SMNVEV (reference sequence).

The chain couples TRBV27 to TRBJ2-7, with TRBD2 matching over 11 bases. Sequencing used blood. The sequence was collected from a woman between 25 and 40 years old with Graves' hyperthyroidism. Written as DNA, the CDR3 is TGTGCCAGGGGTACCGGGACTAGCGGCTACGAGCAGTACTTC. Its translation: CARGTGTSGYEQYF.